This T cell receptor beta chain was profiled in a study of blood T cell repertoires in COVID-19. Background on the study: Italy, Spain and the United States were the sources of the convalescent and acute COVID-19 samples.

Recruits, aged roughly 18 to 95 years, lived in 24 US areas. Clinical history reported by participants formed the basis on which cohorts were assigned. V dropped 4 bases and J dropped 5 bases, with 14 bases sitting between them. There are 14 residues in the CDR3. Looked up from germline, CDR1 is SGHAT and CDR2 is FQDESV (reference sequence). Sequencing used immunoSEQ multiplex PCR; TCRdb keeps in-frame clones, though not all of them. The profile shows roughly 250,000 clones, approximately 90% of them singletons. This rearrangement joins TRBV11-1 to TRBJ1-1, with a tentative D call TRBD1 (5 bases). This TCR was sampled from a middle-aged woman with acute COVID-19. Material for sequencing was PBMCs or T cells enriched from blood (not recorded which). CDR3 sequence: CASSSRVGGTEAFF. In nucleotides, the CDR3 is TGTGCCAGCAGCTCCCGGGTGGGGGGAACTGAAGCTTTCTTT.